The rows below give T cell receptor beta chains drawn from one sample of a study of CD8 T cells in ankylosing spondylitis. MiXCR was run by TCRdb on the 5' RACE reads, yielding one entry per CDR3 protein. The data show roughly 40,000 distinct CDR3 sequences, roughly 2.5% seen once. Material: blood, either unsorted or a sorted T cell fraction (not recorded which). The receptors derive from a male donor with ankylosing spondylitis or in good health (not recorded which). Both conserved end residues are part of each CDR3. The D gene is left open where the match is weak. Some rows have no size entry. The others give once, few or many, or a class for an expanded clone.

length: 14
J: TRBJ2-7
V: TRBV9
D: -
size: many
CDR3: CASSVGRRDSEQYF
DNA: TGTGCCAGCAGCGTAGGTCGGCGGGACAGCGAGCAGTACTTC

length: 14
J: TRBJ1-5
V: TRBV9
D: -
size: many
CDR3: CASSQGHRNQPQHF
DNA: TGTGCCAGCAGCCAGGGACACCGCAATCAGCCCCAGCATTTT

length: 15
J: TRBJ2-3
V: TRBV9
D: TRBD2
size: many
CDR3: CASSANSGRTDTQYF
DNA: TGTGCCAGCAGCGCGAATAGCGGGCGCACAGATACGCAGTATTTT

length: 15
J: TRBJ2-1
V: TRBV9
D: TRBD2
size: many
CDR3: CASSPGGLAGVEQFF
DNA: TGTGCCAGCAGCCCCGGGGGACTAGCGGGAGTTGAGCAGTTCTTC

length: 14
J: TRBJ2-3
V: TRBV9
D: -
size: many
CDR3: CASSVAPTSDTQYF
DNA: TGTGCCAGCAGCGTAGCTCCAACCTCAGATACGCAGTATTTT

length: 17
J: TRBJ2-2
V: TRBV9
D: TRBD2
size: many
CDR3: CASSVGPSGSWTGELFF
DNA: TGTGCCAGCAGCGTAGGTCCTAGCGGGAGCTGGACCGGGGAGCTGTTTTTT

length: 14
J: TRBJ1-4
V: TRBV9
D: -
size: many
CDR3: CASSAYSQNEKLFF
DNA: TGTGCCAGCAGCGCCTACAGTCAAAATGAAAAACTGTTTTTT

length: 15
J: TRBJ2-7
V: TRBV9
D: TRBD1
size: many
CDR3: CASSVRPGTAYEQYF
DNA: TGTGCCAGCAGCGTCCGTCCCGGGACAGCCTACGAGCAGTACTTC

length: 13
J: TRBJ2-3
V: TRBV9
D: -
size: many
CDR3: CASSPGAGDTQYF
DNA: TGTGCCAGCAGTCCAGGAGCAGGGGATACGCAGTATTTT

length: 15
J: TRBJ2-3
V: TRBV9
D: -
size: -
CDR3: CASSLRLDQTDTQYF
DNA: TGTGCCAGCAGCCTCCGACTAGACCAGACAGATACGCAGTATTTT

length: 16
J: TRBJ2-1
V: TRBV9
D: TRBD2
size: many
CDR3: CASSPPASGRANEQFF
DNA: TGTGCCAGCAGCCCCCCGGCTAGCGGGAGGGCTAACGAGCAGTTCTTC

length: 13
J: TRBJ2-3
V: TRBV9
D: -
size: many
CDR3: CASSIQDPDTQYF
DNA: TGTGCCAGCAGCATACAGGACCCAGATACGCAGTATTTT

length: 16
J: TRBJ2-2
V: TRBV9
D: TRBD1
size: many
CDR3: CASSVLAGGASGELFF
DNA: TGTGCCAGCAGCGTTCTGGCAGGGGGCGCGTCCGGGGAGCTGTTTTTT

length: 17
J: TRBJ2-7
V: TRBV9
D: TRBD2
size: many
CDR3: CASSAQIAGGARNEQYF
DNA: TGTGCCAGCAGCGCCCAGATAGCGGGGGGGGCCAGGAACGAGCAGTACTTC

length: 15
J: TRBJ1-4
V: TRBV9
D: TRBD1
size: many
CDR3: CASSSGGTLGEKLFF
DNA: TGTGCCAGCAGCTCAGGGGGGACCTTGGGGGAAAAACTGTTTTTT

length: 16
J: TRBJ2-1
V: TRBV9
D: TRBD2
size: -
CDR3: CASSVEGGSRSVEQFF
DNA: TGTGCCAGCAGCGTAGAAGGCGGGAGCCGCTCGGTTGAGCAGTTCTTC

length: 15
J: TRBJ1-1
V: TRBV9
D: TRBD1
size: many
CDR3: CASSDARTGGTEAFF
DNA: TGTGCCAGCAGCGATGCCCGGACAGGGGGAACTGAAGCTTTCTTT

length: 15
J: TRBJ1-4
V: TRBV9
D: -
size: medium-sized
CDR3: CASSERTGINEKLFF
DNA: TGTGCCAGCAGCGAGAGAACAGGGATTAATGAAAAACTGTTTTTT

length: 14
J: TRBJ1-1
V: TRBV9
D: -
size: many
CDR3: CASSVGGGLAEAFF
DNA: TGTGCCAGCAGCGTAGGAGGTGGTCTCGCTGAAGCTTTCTTT

length: 17
J: TRBJ1-4
V: TRBV9
D: TRBD1
size: many
CDR3: CASSVGQGEGYGEKLFF
DNA: TGTGCCAGCAGCGTGGGACAGGGGGAAGGGTATGGCGAAAAACTGTTTTTT

length: 17
J: TRBJ2-2
V: TRBV9
D: TRBD2
size: many
CDR3: CASSVRPSGAYTGELFF
DNA: TGTGCCAGCAGCGTGAGACCCAGCGGGGCATACACCGGGGAGCTGTTTTTT

length: 15
J: TRBJ2-1
V: TRBV9
D: -
size: many
CDR3: CASSMQGAPANEQFF
DNA: TGTGCCAGCTCCATGCAGGGAGCGCCAGCAAATGAGCAGTTCTTC

length: 16
J: TRBJ2-5
V: TRBV9
D: TRBD2
size: many
CDR3: CASSVVAGGFQETQYF
DNA: TGTGCCAGCAGCGTAGTAGCGGGAGGTTTCCAAGAGACCCAGTACTTC

length: 15
J: TRBJ2-2
V: TRBV9
D: -
size: many
CDR3: CASSVGATDTGELFF
DNA: TGTGCCAGCAGCGTAGGGGCTACGGACACCGGGGAGCTGTTTTTT

length: 15
J: TRBJ1-2
V: TRBV9
D: -
size: many
CDR3: CASSVGFPENYGYTF
DNA: TGTGCCAGCAGCGTAGGGTTCCCAGAGAACTATGGCTACACCTTC

length: 15
J: TRBJ2-7
V: TRBV9
D: TRBD2
size: many
CDR3: CASSVGTSVFGEQYF
DNA: TGTGCCAGCAGCGTCGGGACTAGCGTTTTTGGCGAGCAGTACTTC

length: 15
J: TRBJ2-1
V: TRBV9
D: TRBD1
size: -
CDR3: CASSGGQGVYNEQFF
DNA: TGTGCCAGCAGCGGCGGGCAGGGGGTCTACAATGAGCAGTTCTTC

length: 15
J: TRBJ1-2
V: TRBV9
D: TRBD1
size: many
CDR3: CASSVEGQGHYGYTF
DNA: TGTGCCAGCAGCGTAGAGGGACAGGGCCACTATGGCTACACCTTC

length: 14
J: TRBJ2-5
V: TRBV9
D: TRBD2
size: many
CDR3: CASSPNVGEGTQYF
DNA: TGTGCCAGCAGCCCCAATGTGGGGGAGGGGACCCAGTACTTC

length: 17
J: TRBJ2-1
V: TRBV9
D: -
size: many
CDR3: CASSVVPNAGLPNEQFF
DNA: TGTGCCAGCAGCGTAGTCCCCAACGCGGGCCTTCCCAATGAGCAGTTCTTC

length: 13
J: TRBJ1-5
V: TRBV9
D: -
size: many
CDR3: CASSVAGNQPQHF
DNA: TGTGCCAGCAGCGTAGCGGGGAATCAGCCCCAGCATTTT

length: 15
J: TRBJ2-3
V: TRBV9
D: -
size: many
CDR3: CASSVDPGRGDTQYF
DNA: TGTGCCAGCAGCGTAGACCCCGGGAGAGGGGATACGCAGTATTTT

length: 14
J: TRBJ2-7
V: TRBV9
D: -
size: many
CDR3: CASSPDVVEYEQYF
DNA: TGTGCCAGCAGCCCCGATGTCGTAGAGTACGAGCAGTACTTC

length: 14
J: TRBJ2-3
V: TRBV9
D: -
size: many
CDR3: CASSVGGRTDTQYF
DNA: TGTGCCAGCAGCGTAGGAGGACGCACAGATACGCAGTATTTT

length: 15
J: TRBJ2-5
V: TRBV9
D: -
size: many
CDR3: CASSAERPTQETQYF
DNA: TGTGCCAGCAGCGCCGAAAGGCCGACTCAAGAGACCCAGTACTTC

length: 15
J: TRBJ2-1
V: TRBV9
D: TRBD2
size: -
CDR3: CASRPGLAPYNEQFF
DNA: TGTGCCAGCAGACCCGGACTAGCGCCGTACAATGAGCAGTTCTTC

length: 16
J: TRBJ1-5
V: TRBV9
D: -
size: many
CDR3: CASSRGEGPSNQPQHF
DNA: TGTGCCAGCAGCCGAGGGGAGGGACCGAGCAATCAGCCCCAGCATTTT

length: 15
J: TRBJ1-3
V: TRBV9
D: -
size: many
CDR3: CASSLGGQHGNTIYF
DNA: TGTGCCAGCAGCCTTGGGGGGCAGCACGGAAACACCATATATTTT

length: 14
J: TRBJ1-1
V: TRBV9
D: TRBD1
size: many
CDR3: CASSVTGANTEAFF
DNA: TGTGCCAGCAGCGTGACAGGGGCCAACACTGAAGCTTTCTTT

length: 14
J: TRBJ2-1
V: TRBV9
D: -
size: many
CDR3: CASSGFPRGNEQFF
DNA: TGTGCCAGCAGCGGCTTCCCTCGGGGCAATGAGCAGTTCTTC